This TCR beta chain was identified during a study of OX40 agonist ivuxolimab in advanced cancers. In the study overall: Intravenous ivuxolimab was administered to patients every 2 weeks at 0.01 to 10 mg/kg. Having had anti-PD-1, anti-PD-L1 or anti-CTLA-4 therapy before was allowed, and roughly 38% had some.

The table came from immunoSEQ multiplex PCR; TCRdb's copy has only in-frame clones and leaves some out. The profile shows 60,000 to 70,000 clones, over 70% of them singletons. Blood was sampled at baseline, cycle 4 day 1, and cycle 7 day 1. Points from the study as a whole: Expanded peripheral T cell antigen specificity was not determined.

This clone was detected a few times. Its antigen is as yet unknown. Other nucleotide sequences in the sample specify the same CDR3. CDR1 and CDR2 from the germline V gene are SNHLY and FYNNEI. V shed 1 base and J shed 1 base, with 3 bases lying between them. The CDR3 runs 13 residues. This sequence joins TRBV2 and TRBJ2-3; no clear D. The sample here was CD4+ or CD8+ T cells sorted from blood, taken in a trial of the OX40 agonist ivuxolimab. The clonotype was recovered from an adult with an advanced solid tumor such as melanoma, head and neck, liver or kidney cancer. CDR3 bases: TGTGCCAGCAGTGAAGAGGGCACAGATACGCAGTATTTT. This gives the protein CASSEEGTDTQYF.